Below are 14 T cell receptor beta chains sequenced from a single sample in a study of long-term antiretroviral therapy in people with HIV. Assay version v3.0 of immunoSEQ was used, and it was run at survey level. TCRdb's copy holds only in-frame clones and misses some; the assay was immunoSEQ multiplex PCR. The repertoire holds roughly 14,000 clones, with just under 85% as singletons. The sample consisted of unsorted PBMCs, taken just before starting antiretroviral therapy. Receptors were obtained from a man aged 40-55 years with HIV.

The chain carries TRBV7-9 and TRBJ2-7; 7 bases match TRBD2. This CDR3 comprises 14 residues. V trimming: 3 bases; J trimming: 0 bases; junction bases outside the gene matches: 2. The germline gives CDR1 SEHNR, CDR2 FQNEAQ (reference sequence). The CDR3 DNA sequence: TGTGCCAGCAGCTTTGGCGGGAGCTCCTACGAGCAGTACTTC. Translating it yields CASSFGGSSYEQYF.

The chain links TRBV10-2 to TRBJ1-2; D is unclear. CDR1 is WSHSY and CDR2 is SAAADI in the germline V gene. The ends were cut back, 0 bases at V and 5 bases at J, with 13 bases in the middle. The CDR3 runs 15 residues. The CDR3 here is CASSESGGGTYGYTF. The CDR3 DNA is TGCGCCAGCAGTGAGTCAGGTGGCGGAACTTATGGCTACACCTTC.

This rearrangement joins TRBV9 to TRBJ1-2; TRBD1 matches at 7 bases. CDR3 size: 17 residues. The germline V gene encodes CDR1 SGDLS and CDR2 YYNGEE. Germline trimming cut 1 base from V and 6 bases from J; bases unmatched to any gene: 15. The DNA of the CDR3 is TGTGCCAGCAGCGTATCAAAGGGGGCTTCCGCATTGGATGGCTACACCTTC. It codes for CASSVSKGASALDGYTF.

V usage is TRBV11-2 and J usage is TRBJ2-1, with TRBD2 matching over 14 bases. Trimming removed 4 bases from V and 7 bases from J; junction bases left unmatched: 3. Looked up from germline, CDR1 is SGHAT and CDR2 is FQNNGV. The length of the CDR3 is 15 residues. Written as DNA, the CDR3 is TGTGCCAGCAGCTCCGGGACTAGCGGGAGAAATGAGCAGTTCTTC. Translation: CASSSGTSGRNEQFF.

The V and J genes are TRBV6-1 and TRBJ1-5; D is possibly TRBD1 (6 bases). CDR1 and CDR2 (germline): MNHNS, SASEGT. V lost 6 bases and J 3 bases, leaving 15 bases between the germline ends. This CDR3 region has 15 residues. In DNA, the CDR3 is TGTGCCAGCAGGGGGGGCAGGGAAACCAATCAGCCCCAGCATTTT. This sequence encodes CASRGGRETNQPQHF.

This clone has a single count. The chain links TRBV6-1 to TRBJ2-5, with 9 bases fitting TRBD1. This CDR3 spans 14 amino acids. Per germline, CDR1 MNHNS and CDR2 SASEGT. V shed 6 bases and J 0 bases; nucleotides not matched to a gene: 2. The CDR3 region has the DNA TGTGCCAGCAGAGGGACAGGGTACCAAGAGACCCAGTACTTC. This translates into CASRGTGYQETQYF.

V usage is TRBV6-6 and J usage is TRBJ1-6; no firm D call. Germline V CDR1 and CDR2: MNHNY, SVGAGI (reference sequence). V was clipped by 5 bases and J by 10 bases, with 9 bases between them. This CDR3 comprises 12 residues. The CDR3 DNA reads as TGTGCCAGCAGTCGAGGAGAGTCACCCCTCCACTTT. Translating gives CASSRGESPLHF.

The chain joins TRBV11-3 to TRBJ2-7, with D unresolved. The V gene's germline CDR1 is SGHNT and CDR2 YENEEA. The V end was cut by 0 bases, the J end by 0 bases, with 6 bases between. CDR3 length: 14 residues. The CDR3, as DNA: TGTGCCAGCAGCTTAGACCCCGCCTCCTACGAGCAGTACTTC. This codes for CASSLDPASYEQYF.

This sequence joins TRBV27 and TRBJ1-1, with D unclear. Trimming left V 3 bases short and J 0 bases short, with 8 bases between. CDR3 length: 14 residues. Germline CDR1 MNHEY, CDR2 SMNVEV (reference sequence). Here the CDR3 DNA reads TGTGCCAGCAGTTTTTCACACTTGAACACTGAAGCTTTCTTT. Protein product: CASSFSHLNTEAFF.

The chain is built from TRBV29-1 and TRBJ2-1, with D perhaps matching TRBD2 (5 bases). V was trimmed by 3 bases and J by 2 bases, leaving 23 bases between them. CDR1 is SQVTM, CDR2 ANQGSEA, per germline. The length of the CDR3 is 18 residues. The CDR3 nucleotides are TGCAGCGTTGAGGTAGGGCGGGCTATTCAGTCAGCCTACAATGAGCAGTTCTTC. Translated, it gives CSVEVGRAIQSAYNEQFF.

The rearrangement joins TRBV7-9 to TRBJ1-6; possibly TRBD1 for D (6 bases). The CDR3 is made up of 14 amino acids. Germline V CDR1 and CDR2: SEHNR, FQNEAQ (reference sequence). Trimming removed 4 bases from V and 7 bases from J, with 11 bases in between. The CDR3 loop reads CASSSDSINSPLHF. CDR3 DNA sequence: TGTGCCAGCAGCTCGGACAGTATAAATTCACCCCTCCACTTT.

Judged by abundance, this clone is medium-sized (0.01 to 0.1%). This chain connects TRBV28 to TRBJ2-1; a weak D match, TRBD2 (5 bases). The CDR3 has 14 residues. The germline V gene has CDR1 MDHEN and CDR2 SYDVKM. The V and J ends lost 5 bases and 6 bases respectively, with 14 bases between them. Written as DNA, the CDR3 is TGTGCCAGCAGTCCCCTGACCGGGATCAATGAGCAGTTCTTC. Amino acid sequence: CASSPLTGINEQFF.

The genes are TRBV30 and TRBJ2-4; D may be TRBD1 (5 bases). CDR3 length equals 13 residues. The V and J ends lost 1 base and 6 bases respectively, with 10 bases between them. The germline V gene has CDR1 GTSNPN and CDR2 SVGIG (reference sequence). CDR3: CAWSGTLTNIQYF. CDR3 in DNA: TGTGCCTGGAGTGGGACATTGACAAACATTCAGTACTTC.

This rearrangement joins TRBV4-1 to TRBJ2-2; 10 bases fit TRBD2. Per germline, CDR1 MGHRA and CDR2 YSYEKL. V lost 0 bases, J lost 1 base, and 8 bases stayed unmatched. The CDR3 extends over 19 amino acids. CDR3 region: CASSQDGLAGGQNTGELFF. DNA of the CDR3: TGCGCCAGCAGCCAAGATGGGTTAGCGGGGGGACAGAACACCGGGGAGCTGTTTTTT.